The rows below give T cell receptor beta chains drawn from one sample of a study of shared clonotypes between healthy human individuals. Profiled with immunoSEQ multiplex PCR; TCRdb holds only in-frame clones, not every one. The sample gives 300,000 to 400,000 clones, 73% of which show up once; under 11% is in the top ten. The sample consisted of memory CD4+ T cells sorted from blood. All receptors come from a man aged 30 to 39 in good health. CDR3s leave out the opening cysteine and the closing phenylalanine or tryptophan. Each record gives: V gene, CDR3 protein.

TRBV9	ASSPHLWANEKLF
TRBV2	ASSAGVTGSYEQY
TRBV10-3	AINRALTDGYT
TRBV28	ASRQHSGANVLT
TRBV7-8	ASSGLQGLGKNIQY
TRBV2	ASSVQGGSYEQY
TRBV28	ASSTSWPNTQY
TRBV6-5	ASSYSGQNTGELF
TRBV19	ASSINRGGGNQPQH
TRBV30	ACLDSYEQY
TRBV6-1	ASSGSRGGFQPQH
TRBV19	ASSTFRGLAGENNEQF
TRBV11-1	ASSPGVRETQY
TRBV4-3	ASSHRGNGYGYT
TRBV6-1	ASREGVSSGNTIY
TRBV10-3	AIRSVISTDTQY
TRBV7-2	ASSLTTISNEQF
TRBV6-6	ASGLLGLGTGELF
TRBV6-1	ASNGNRDAQPQH
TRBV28	ASSPSGSSDTQY
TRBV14	ASSQDQGLAGAGEQY
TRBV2	ASSAFRPTNYGYT
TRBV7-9	ASSTQGGGSEQY
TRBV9	ASSVGAGGTSVETQY
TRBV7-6	ASSLQQGLSQPQH
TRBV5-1	ASSLLPGASTDTQY
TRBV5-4	ASSLVAGIEETQY
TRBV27	ASSLRSDRNEKLF
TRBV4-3	ASSPGGTGDEKLF
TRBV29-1	STLLALLNNEQF
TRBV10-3	AVKDRGEFDEQF
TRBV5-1	ASSLDQIPGELF
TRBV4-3	ASSQDPGRGIYGYT
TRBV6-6	ASKFTEGELF
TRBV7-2	ASSRRFGQAGNTIY
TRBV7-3	ASSLGGMGSYEQY
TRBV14	ASSQALAGGFQETQY